This TCR beta chain was recovered during a study of Tregs in tolerant kidney transplant recipients. Study-level results: For some patients, primers changed over time, blocking nucleotide-level comparison. Activated donor B cell expansion appeared to reveal the most relevant donor-specific TCRbeta repertoire. In tolerant patients, donor-specific Tregs outgrew total Tregs, suggesting antigen-driven expansion.

TCRdb's table, derived via immunoSEQ multiplex PCR, lists solely in-frame clones and lacks some. The sample's table shows nearly 15,000 clones. This CDR3 has 12 residues. Germline values: CDR1 SNHLY, CDR2 FYNNEI. Germline trimming cut 8 bases from V and 7 bases from J; bases unmatched to any gene: 3. Related graft donors supplied nonmyeloablative bone marrow transplants, and mixed chimerism was transient. Unstimulated Tregs (CD4+CD25+CD127-) and CD4+CD25- non-Tregs were sorted from PBMCs. About this clone itself: Its matching antigen is unknown. Read coverage stops 3 residues before the CDR3 terminus; the germline J gene supplies the remainder.

This clonotype was sampled from a human patient who received a combined kidney and bone marrow transplant. T cells may partly derive from the graft donor. The source material was CD4+ T cells from blood (PBMCs), sampled 12 months after the transplant. The V gene is TRBV2, the J gene TRBJ2-5; 11 bases line up with TRBD1. The CDR3 is CASGQGAGTQYF. The sequenced part of the CDR3 DNA is TGTGCCAGCGGACAGGGGGCCGGGACC.